This T cell receptor (beta chain) originates from a study of T cells in Graves' hyperthyroidism and ophthalmopathy. Background on the study: At initial diagnosis, before any treatment had begun, peripheral blood was obtained. Study findings and constraints: The model made its ophthalmopathy prediction, and onset followed a median around 6.5 months later.

RNA transcripts provided the source from which TCR beta CDR3 regions were amplified. The TCR CDR3 was amplified in a first-round RT-PCR using the HTBI primer set. TCRdb processed the multiplex PCR reads anew with MiXCR; each CDR3 protein has one entry. The data show under 300,000 distinct CDR3 sequences, about an eighth seen once. The CDR3 has 15 residues. The germline V gene has CDR1 KGHDR and CDR2 SFDVKD. With 3 bases removed from V and 4 bases from J, the gap between germline ends came to 14 bases. This clonotype was observed many times. Its antigen remains unknown. Sequences were obtained from blood. The rearrangement links TRBV24-1 to TRBJ1-1, with D possibly TRBD1 on 5 matching bases. This TCR was sampled from a woman aged 40-49 years with Graves' hyperthyroidism. CDR3 amino acids: CATSDARDGSTEAFF. The CDR3 DNA reads as TGTGCCACCAGTGATGCTAGGGACGGTAGCACTGAAGCTTTCTTT.